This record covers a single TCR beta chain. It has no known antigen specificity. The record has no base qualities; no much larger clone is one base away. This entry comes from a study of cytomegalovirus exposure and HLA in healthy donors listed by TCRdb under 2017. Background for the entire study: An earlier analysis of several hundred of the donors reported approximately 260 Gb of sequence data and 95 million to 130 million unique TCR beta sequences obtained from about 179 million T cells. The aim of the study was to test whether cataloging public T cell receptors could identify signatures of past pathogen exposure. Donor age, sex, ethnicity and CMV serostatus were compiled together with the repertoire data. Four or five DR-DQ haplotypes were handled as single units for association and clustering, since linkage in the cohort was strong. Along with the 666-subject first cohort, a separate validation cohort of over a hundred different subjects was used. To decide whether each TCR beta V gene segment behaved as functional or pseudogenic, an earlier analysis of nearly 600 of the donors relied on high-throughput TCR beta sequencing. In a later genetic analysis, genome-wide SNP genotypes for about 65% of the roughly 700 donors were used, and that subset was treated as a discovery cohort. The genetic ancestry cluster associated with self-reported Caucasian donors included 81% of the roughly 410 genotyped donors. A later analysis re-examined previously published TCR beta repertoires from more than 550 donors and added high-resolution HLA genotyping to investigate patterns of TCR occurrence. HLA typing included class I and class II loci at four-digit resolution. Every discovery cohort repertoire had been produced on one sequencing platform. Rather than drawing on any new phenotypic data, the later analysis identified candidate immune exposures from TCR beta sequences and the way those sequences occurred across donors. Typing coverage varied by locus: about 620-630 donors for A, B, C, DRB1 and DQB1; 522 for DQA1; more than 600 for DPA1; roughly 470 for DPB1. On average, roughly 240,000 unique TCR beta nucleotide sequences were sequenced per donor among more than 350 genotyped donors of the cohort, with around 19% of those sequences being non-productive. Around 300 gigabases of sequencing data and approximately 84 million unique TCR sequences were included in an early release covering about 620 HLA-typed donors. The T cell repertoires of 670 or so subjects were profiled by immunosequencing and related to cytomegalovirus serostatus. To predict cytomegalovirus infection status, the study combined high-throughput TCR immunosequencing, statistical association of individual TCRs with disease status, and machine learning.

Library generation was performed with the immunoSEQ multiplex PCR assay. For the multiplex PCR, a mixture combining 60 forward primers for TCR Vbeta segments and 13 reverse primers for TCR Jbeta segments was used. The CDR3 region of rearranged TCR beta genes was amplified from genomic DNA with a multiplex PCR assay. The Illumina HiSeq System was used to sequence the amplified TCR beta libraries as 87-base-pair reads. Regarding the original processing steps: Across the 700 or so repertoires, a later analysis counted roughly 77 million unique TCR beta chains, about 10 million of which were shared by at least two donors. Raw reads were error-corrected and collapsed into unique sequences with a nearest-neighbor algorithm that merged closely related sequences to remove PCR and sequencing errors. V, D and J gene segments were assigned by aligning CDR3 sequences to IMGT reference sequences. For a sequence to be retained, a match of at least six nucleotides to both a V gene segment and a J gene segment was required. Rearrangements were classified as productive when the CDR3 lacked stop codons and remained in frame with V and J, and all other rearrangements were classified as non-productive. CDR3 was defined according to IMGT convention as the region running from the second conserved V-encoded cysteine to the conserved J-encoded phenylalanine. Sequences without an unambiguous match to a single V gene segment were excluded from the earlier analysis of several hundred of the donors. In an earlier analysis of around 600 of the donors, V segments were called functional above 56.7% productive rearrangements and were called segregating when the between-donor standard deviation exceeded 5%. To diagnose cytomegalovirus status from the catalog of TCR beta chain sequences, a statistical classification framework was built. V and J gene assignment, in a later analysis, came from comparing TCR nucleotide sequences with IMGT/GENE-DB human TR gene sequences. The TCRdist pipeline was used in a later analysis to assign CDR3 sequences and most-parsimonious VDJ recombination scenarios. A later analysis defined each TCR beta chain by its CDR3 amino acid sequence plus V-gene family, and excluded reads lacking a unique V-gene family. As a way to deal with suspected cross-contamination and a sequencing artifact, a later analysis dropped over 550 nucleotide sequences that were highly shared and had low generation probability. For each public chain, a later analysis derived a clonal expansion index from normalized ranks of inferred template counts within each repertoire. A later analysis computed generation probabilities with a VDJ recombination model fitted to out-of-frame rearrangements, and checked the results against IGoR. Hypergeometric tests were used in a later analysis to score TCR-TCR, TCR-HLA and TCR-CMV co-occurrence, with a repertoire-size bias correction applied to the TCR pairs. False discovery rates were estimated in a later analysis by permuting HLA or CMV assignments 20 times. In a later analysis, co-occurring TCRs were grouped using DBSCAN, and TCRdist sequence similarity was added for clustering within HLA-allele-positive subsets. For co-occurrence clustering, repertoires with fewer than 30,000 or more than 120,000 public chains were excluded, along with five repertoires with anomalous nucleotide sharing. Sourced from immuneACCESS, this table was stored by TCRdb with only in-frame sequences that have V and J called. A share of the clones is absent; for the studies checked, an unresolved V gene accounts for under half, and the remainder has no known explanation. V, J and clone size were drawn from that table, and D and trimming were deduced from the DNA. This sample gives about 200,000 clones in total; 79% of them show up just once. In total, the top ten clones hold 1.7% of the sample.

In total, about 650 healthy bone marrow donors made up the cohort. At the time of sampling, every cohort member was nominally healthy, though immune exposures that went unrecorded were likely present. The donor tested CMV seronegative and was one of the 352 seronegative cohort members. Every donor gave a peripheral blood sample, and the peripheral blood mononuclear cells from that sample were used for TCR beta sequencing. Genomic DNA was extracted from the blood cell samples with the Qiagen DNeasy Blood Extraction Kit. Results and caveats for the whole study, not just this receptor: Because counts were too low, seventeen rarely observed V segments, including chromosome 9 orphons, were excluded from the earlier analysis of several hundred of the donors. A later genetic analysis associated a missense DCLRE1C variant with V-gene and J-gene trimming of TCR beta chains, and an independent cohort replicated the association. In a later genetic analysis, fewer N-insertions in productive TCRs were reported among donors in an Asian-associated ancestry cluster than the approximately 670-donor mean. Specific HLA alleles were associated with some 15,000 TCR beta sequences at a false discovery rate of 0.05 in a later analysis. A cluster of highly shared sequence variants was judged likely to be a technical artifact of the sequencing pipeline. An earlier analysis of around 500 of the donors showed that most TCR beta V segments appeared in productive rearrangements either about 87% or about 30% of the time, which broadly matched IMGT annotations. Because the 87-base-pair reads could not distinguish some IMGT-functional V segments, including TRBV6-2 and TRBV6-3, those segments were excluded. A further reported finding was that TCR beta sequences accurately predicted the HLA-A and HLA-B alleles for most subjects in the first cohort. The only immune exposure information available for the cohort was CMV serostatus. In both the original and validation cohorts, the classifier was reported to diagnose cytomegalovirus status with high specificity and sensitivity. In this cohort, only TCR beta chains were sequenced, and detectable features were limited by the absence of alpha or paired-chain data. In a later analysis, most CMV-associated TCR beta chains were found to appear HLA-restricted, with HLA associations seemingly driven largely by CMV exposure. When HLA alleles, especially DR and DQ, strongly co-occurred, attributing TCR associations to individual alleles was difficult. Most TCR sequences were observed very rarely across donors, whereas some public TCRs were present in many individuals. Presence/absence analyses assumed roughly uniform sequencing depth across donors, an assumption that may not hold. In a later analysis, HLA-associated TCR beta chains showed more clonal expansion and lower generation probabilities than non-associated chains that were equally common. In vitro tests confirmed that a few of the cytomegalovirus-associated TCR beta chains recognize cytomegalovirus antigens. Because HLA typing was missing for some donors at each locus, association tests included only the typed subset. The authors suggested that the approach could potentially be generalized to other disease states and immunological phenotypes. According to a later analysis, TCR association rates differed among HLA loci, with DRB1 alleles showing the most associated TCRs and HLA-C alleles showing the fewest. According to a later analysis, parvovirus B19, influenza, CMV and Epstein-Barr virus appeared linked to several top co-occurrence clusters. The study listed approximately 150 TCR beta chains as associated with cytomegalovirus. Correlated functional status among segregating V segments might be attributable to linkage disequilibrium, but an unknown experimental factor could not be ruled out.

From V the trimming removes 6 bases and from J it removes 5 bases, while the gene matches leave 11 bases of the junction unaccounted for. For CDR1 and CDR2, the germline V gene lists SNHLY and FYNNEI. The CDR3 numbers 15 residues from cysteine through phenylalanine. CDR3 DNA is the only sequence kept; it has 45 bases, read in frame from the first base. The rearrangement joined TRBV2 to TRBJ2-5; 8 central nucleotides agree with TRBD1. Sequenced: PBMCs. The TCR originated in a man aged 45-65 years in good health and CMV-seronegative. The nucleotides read TGTGCCAGCAGCAAGACCGGGACAGGCAGCGAGACCCAGTACTTC. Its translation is CASSKTGTGSETQYF.